Sequencing of this T cell receptor beta chain was carried out in a study of cytomegalovirus exposure and HLA in healthy donors. Study-level results: An analysis done earlier found most TCR beta V segments productive about 90% or about 30% of the time. TCR beta sequences numbering 16,951 were associated with HLA alleles at 0.05 false discovery rate in a later analysis.

The V gene's germline CDR1 is SGHVS and CDR2 FQNEAQ. Trimming at V came to 5 bases and at J to 1 base, leaving 4 bases not matched to a gene. There are 14 residues in the CDR3. The PCR had 60 Vbeta and 13 Jbeta primers. The repertoire was sequenced with immunoSEQ multiplex PCR; TCRdb's copy has only in-frame clones and lacks some. The sample holds over 200,000 clones, roughly 80% seen once. About this clone: As yet, its antigen is unknown.

This receptor was taken from a man in his forties in good health and CMV-seropositive. Sequencing input: PBMCs. This chain uses TRBV7-8 with TRBJ1-1, with 7 bases matching TRBD1. This CDR3 is CASSIGTANTEAFF. CDR3 nucleotides: TGTGCCAGCAGCATCGGGACAGCGAACACTGAAGCTTTCTTT.